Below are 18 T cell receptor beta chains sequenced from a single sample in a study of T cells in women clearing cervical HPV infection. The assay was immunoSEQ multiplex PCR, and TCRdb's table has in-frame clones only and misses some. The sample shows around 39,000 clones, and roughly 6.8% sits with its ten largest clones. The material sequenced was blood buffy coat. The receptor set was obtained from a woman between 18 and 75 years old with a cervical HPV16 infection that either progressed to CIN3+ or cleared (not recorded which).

This chain's CDR3 is CASAESTGGGYTF. CDR3 DNA, as far as it was read: TGTGCCAGCGCCGAGTCGACAGGGGGGGGC. The chain recombines TRBV6-4 with TRBJ1-2; 9 bases map to TRBD1. The CDR3 end is not reached by the read, which stops 3 residues before it; the germline J gene fills it in. This CDR3 is 13 amino acids long. Germline V gene data show CDR1 as MRHNA and CDR2 as SNTAGT.

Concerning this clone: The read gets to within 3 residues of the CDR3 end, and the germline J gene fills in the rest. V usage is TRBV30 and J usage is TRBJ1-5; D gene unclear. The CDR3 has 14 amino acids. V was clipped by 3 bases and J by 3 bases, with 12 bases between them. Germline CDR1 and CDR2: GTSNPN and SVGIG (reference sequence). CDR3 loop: CAWRAPGNNQPQHF. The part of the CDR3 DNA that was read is TGTGCCTGGAGGGCCCCGGGGAACAATCAGCCC.

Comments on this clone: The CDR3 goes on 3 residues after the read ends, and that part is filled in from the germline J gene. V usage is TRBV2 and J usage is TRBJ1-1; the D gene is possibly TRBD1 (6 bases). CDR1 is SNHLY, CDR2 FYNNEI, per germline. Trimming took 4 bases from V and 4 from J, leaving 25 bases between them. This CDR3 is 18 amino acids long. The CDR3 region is CASSVSTNWTETGTEAFF. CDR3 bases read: TGTGCCAGCAGTGTATCGACTAATTGGACAGAGACGGGCACTGAA.

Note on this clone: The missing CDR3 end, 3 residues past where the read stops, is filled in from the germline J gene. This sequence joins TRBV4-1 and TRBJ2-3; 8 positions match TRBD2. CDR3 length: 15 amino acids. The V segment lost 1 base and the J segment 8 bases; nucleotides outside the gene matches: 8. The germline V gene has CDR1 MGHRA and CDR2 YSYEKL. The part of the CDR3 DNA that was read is TGCGCCAGCAGCCAAGCGGGGGGGCCATCGGGTACG. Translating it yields CASSQAGGPSGT. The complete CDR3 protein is CASSQAGGPSGTQYF.

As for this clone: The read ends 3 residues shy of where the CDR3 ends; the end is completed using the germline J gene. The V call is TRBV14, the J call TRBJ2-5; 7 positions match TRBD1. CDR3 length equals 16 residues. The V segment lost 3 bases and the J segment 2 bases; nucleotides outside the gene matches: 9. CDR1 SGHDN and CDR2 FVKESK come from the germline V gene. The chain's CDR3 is CASSHFGTELQETQYF. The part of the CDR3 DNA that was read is TGTGCCAGCAGCCACTTTGGGACAGAGTTACAAGAGACC.

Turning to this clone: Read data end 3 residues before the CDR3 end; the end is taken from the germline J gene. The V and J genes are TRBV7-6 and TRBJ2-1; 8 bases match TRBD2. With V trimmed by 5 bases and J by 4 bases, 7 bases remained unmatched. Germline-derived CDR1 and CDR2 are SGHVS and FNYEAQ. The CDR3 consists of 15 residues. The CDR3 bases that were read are TGTGCCAGCAGCCTCAGACTAGCGCAGTACAATGAG. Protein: CASSLRLAQYNE. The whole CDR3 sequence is CASSLRLAQYNEQFF.

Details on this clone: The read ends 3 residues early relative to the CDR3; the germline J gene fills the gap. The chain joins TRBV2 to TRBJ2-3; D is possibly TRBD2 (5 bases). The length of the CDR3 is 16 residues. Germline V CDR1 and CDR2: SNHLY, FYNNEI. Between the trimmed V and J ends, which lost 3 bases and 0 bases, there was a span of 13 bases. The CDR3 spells CASSDWGSGSTDTQYF. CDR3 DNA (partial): TGTGCCAGCAGTGATTGGGGAAGCGGTAGCACAGATACG.

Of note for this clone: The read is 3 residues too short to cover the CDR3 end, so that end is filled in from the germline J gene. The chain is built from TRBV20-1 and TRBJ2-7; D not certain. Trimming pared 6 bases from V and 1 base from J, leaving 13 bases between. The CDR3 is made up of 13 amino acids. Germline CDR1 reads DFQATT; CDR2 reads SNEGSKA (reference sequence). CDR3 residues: CSARLAYSYEQYF. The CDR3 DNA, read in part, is TGCAGTGCCCGACTCGCGTATTCCTACGAG.

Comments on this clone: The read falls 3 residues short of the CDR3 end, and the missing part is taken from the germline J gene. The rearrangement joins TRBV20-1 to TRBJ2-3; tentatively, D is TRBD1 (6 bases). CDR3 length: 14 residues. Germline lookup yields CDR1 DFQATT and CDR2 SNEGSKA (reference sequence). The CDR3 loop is CSAVRTDSNQPQYF. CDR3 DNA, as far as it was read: TGCAGTGCCGTCCGGACAGATAGCAATCAGCCG.

CDR3 amino acids: CASSMIQGGTDTQYF. Partial CDR3 DNA: TGTGCCAGTAGTATGATACAGGGGGGCACAGATACG. The chain has TRBV19 and TRBJ2-3, with 8 positions matching TRBD1. Sequencing ends 3 residues short of the CDR3 end; the germline J gene provides the rest. Germline V gives CDR1 LNHDA, CDR2 SQIVND (reference sequence). The CDR3 contains 15 residues. V shed 3 bases, J shed 1 base, and the junction held 3 bases outside the gene matches.

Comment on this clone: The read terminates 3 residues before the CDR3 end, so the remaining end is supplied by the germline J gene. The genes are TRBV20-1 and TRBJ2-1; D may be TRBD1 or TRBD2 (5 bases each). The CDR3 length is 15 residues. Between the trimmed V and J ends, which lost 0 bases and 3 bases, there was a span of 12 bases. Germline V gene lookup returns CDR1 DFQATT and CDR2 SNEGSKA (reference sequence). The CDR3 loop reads CSARDPRGHYNEQFF. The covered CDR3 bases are TGCAGTGCTAGAGATCCGAGGGGCCACTACAATGAG.

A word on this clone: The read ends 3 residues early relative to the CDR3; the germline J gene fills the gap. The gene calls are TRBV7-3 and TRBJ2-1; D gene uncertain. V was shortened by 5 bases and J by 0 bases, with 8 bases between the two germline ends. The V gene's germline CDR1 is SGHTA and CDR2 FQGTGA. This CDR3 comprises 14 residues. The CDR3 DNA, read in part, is TGTGCCAGCAGCCCCCCGGGCTCCTACAATGAG. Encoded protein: CASSPPGSYNE. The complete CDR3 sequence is CASSPPGSYNEQFF. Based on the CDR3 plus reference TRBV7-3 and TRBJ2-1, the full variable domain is GAGVSQTPSNKVTEKGKYVELRCDPISGHTALYWYRQSLGQGPEFLIYFQGTGAADDSGLPNDRFFAVRPEGSVSTLKIQRTERGDSAVYLCASSPPGSYNEQFFGPGTRLTVL.

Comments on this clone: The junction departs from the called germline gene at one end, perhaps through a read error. The chain's CDR3 is CASSLVQANTEAFF. Incomplete CDR3 DNA: TGTGCCAGTAGCTTAGTTCAGGCGAACACTGAA. The chain has TRBV7-9 and TRBJ1-1, with D unclear. The CDR3 is cut off 3 residues early in the read; its end comes from the germline J gene. The CDR3 length is 14 residues. The germline V gene encodes CDR1 SEHNR and CDR2 FQNEAQ (reference sequence).

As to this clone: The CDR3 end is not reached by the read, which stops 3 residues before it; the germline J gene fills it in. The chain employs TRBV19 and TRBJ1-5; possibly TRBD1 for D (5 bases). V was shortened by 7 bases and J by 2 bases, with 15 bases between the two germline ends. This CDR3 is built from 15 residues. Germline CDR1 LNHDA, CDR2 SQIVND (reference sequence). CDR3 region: CASTPRGERNQPQHF. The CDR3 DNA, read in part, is TGTGCCAGTACCCCAAGAGGGGAACGCAATCAGCCC.

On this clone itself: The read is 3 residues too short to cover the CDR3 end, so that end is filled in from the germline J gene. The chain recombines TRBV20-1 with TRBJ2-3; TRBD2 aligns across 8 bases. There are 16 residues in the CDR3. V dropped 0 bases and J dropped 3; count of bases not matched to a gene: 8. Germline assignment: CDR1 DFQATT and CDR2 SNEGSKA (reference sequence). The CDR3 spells CSARDAAGGRTDTQYF. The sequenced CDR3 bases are TGCAGTGCTAGAGACGCGGCGGGGGGCCGTACAGATACG.

The CDR3 loop is CASSYIGTNEKLFF. The sequenced CDR3 bases are TGTGCCAGCAGTTACATCGGAACTAATGAAAAA. This sequence joins TRBV6-2 or TRBV6-3 and TRBJ1-4; D unresolved. From the germline J gene comes the end of the CDR3, since the read stops 3 residues before it. Germline values: CDR1 MNHEY, CDR2 SVGEGT. The length of the CDR3 is 14 residues. The V end lost 2 bases, the J end lost 1 base, and 5 bases lay between the germline ends.

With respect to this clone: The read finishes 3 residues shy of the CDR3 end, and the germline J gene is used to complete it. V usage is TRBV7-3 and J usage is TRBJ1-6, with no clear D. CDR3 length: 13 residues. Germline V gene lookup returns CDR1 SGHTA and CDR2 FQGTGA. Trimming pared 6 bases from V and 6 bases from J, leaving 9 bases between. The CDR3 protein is CASRLDFNSPLHF. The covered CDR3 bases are TGTGCCAGCAGACTGGACTTTAATTCACCC. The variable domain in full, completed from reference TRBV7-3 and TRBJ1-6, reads GAGVSQTPSNKVTEKGKYVELRCDPISGHTALYWYRQSLGQGPEFLIYFQGTGAADDSGLPNDRFFAVRPEGSVSTLKIQRTERGDSAVYLCASRLDFNSPLHFGNGTRLTVT.

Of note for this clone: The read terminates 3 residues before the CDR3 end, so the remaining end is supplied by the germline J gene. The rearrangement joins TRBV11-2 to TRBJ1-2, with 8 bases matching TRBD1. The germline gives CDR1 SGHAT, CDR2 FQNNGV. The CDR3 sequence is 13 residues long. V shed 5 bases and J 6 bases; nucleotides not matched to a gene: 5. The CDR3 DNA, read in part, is TGTGCCAGCAGCCGGACAGGGTTTAATGGC. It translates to CASSRTGFNG. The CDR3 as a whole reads CASSRTGFNGYTF.